The 6 T cell receptor beta chains below were found in one sample sequenced in a study of cytomegalovirus exposure and HLA in healthy donors. Assay used: immunoSEQ multiplex PCR; TCRdb lists only in-frame clones, some missing. The data hold roughly 250,000 clones, with around 86% observed a single time. What was sequenced was PBMCs. The receptor set was obtained from a woman under 40 in good health and CMV-seropositive.

This chain connects TRBV5-1 to TRBJ1-5; a possible D gene is TRBD1 (5 bases). This CDR3 has 16 residues. Germline assignment: CDR1 SGHRS and CDR2 YFSETQ. Trimming pared 2 bases from V and 5 bases from J, leaving 17 bases between. The CDR3 loop is CASSFPGLWEHQPQHF. The CDR3 DNA is TGCGCCAGCAGCTTTCCGGGACTCTGGGAGCATCAGCCCCAGCATTTT.

The chain employs TRBV19 and TRBJ2-3, with 8 bases fitting TRBD2. CDR1 is LNHDA, CDR2 SQIVND, per germline (reference sequence). The CDR3 is 16 residues long. V shed 1 base and J 1 base; nucleotides not matched to a gene: 4. CDR3 sequence (DNA): TGTGCCAGTAGTATAGGCTTGACTAGCGGCACAGATACGCAGTATTTT. It translates to CASSIGLTSGTDTQYF.

The V call is TRBV6-5, the J call TRBJ2-1; weak D call: TRBD2 (5 bases). V gave up 6 bases and J gave up 4 bases, with 10 bases separating them. In germline, CDR1 is MNHEY, CDR2 SVGAGI. The CDR3 is made up of 13 amino acids. The CDR3 DNA follows: TGTGCCAGCAGCCAGGACTCTTACAATGAGCAGTTCTTC. It encodes CASSQDSYNEQFF.

This chain connects TRBV5-1 to TRBJ2-7, with 8 bases fitting TRBD2. CDR1 and CDR2 (germline): SGHRS, YFSETQ. Trimming at V came to 0 bases and at J to 2 bases, leaving 7 bases not matched to a gene. CDR3 length equals 16 residues. CDR3 DNA: TGCGCCAGCAGCTTGGCGGAAGGGACTAGAGCCTACGAGCAGTACTTC. It yields the protein CASSLAEGTRAYEQYF. The whole variable domain, remainder taken from reference TRBV5-1 and TRBJ2-7, is KAGVTQTPRYLIKTRGQQVTLSCSPISGHRSVSWYQQTPGQGLQFLFEYFSETQRNKGNFPGRFSGRQFSNSRSEMNVSTLELGDSALYLCASSLAEGTRAYEQYFGPGTRLTVT.

The chain employs TRBV19 and TRBJ2-7; 8 bases map to TRBD2. The CDR3 is 13 amino acids. Germline loops: CDR1 LNHDA, CDR2 SQIVND (reference sequence). The V segment lost 7 bases and the J segment 6 bases; nucleotides outside the gene matches: 8. The CDR3 DNA reads as TGTGCCAGTACTGGGACTAGTAGAGGCGAGCAGTACTTC. Amino acids: CASTGTSRGEQYF.

This clone showed up just a few times. V usage is TRBV28 and J usage is TRBJ2-3, with 7 bases matching TRBD2. This CDR3 is 16 amino acids long. Losses at the gene ends were 6 bases for V and 5 bases for J; bases not matched to a gene: 14. CDR1 and CDR2 (germline): MDHEN, SYDVKM. The CDR3 reads CASSDPGGRGLDTQYF. CDR3 in DNA: TGTGCCAGCAGCGACCCTGGCGGGAGAGGATTAGATACGCAGTATTTT. Looking up the rest from reference TRBV28 and TRBJ2-3 gives the full variable domain: DVKVTQSSRYLVKRTGEKVFLECVQDMDHENMFWYRQDPGLGLRLIYFSYDVKMKEKGDIPEGYSVSREKKERFSLILESASTNQTSMYLCASSDPGGRGLDTQYFGPGTRLTVL.